A selection of T cell receptor beta chains follows, all from one sample in a study of shared clonotypes between healthy human individuals. Measured with immunoSEQ multiplex PCR; TCRdb has only the in-frame clones, and not every one. The profile shows over a million clones, around 98.5% of them singletons. The sample consisted of naive CD4+ T cells sorted from blood. These receptors all come from a man aged 25-45 years in good health. CDR3s include the opening cysteine and the closing phenylalanine or tryptophan. Each record gives: CDR3 length, J gene, clone size, V gene, CDR3 protein. Only some rows state a clone size, as once, few, many or a class for expanded clones.

length: 12
J: TRBJ2-1
size: -
V: TRBV30
CDR3: CAWSVVAGEQFF

length: 11
J: TRBJ1-1
size: -
V: TRBV30
CDR3: CAWGDETEAFF

length: 18
J: TRBJ2-1
size: once
V: TRBV7-9
CDR3: CASSFGTSGKSSYNEQFF

length: 14
J: TRBJ2-3
size: once
V: TRBV7-9
CDR3: CASSLSGGRDTQYF

length: 12
J: TRBJ2-5
size: once
V: TRBV18
CDR3: CASSPIPETQYF

length: 14
J: TRBJ2-7
size: once
V: TRBV11-2
CDR3: CASSLAQGLSEQYF

length: 16
J: TRBJ1-5
size: once
V: TRBV7-9
CDR3: CASSLAPGGDTQPQHF

length: 17
J: TRBJ2-2
size: -
V: TRBV9
CDR3: CASSVGNSGSSTGELFF

length: 14
J: TRBJ1-1
size: -
V: TRBV14
CDR3: CASSLHGGGTEAFF

length: 19
J: TRBJ2-4
size: -
V: TRBV4-1
CDR3: CASSQMGLAGGRAKNIQYF

length: 15
J: TRBJ2-7
size: -
V: TRBV28
CDR3: CASTTSGVGSYEQYF

length: 16
J: TRBJ2-5
size: -
V: TRBV29-1
CDR3: CSVGGRASDYQETQYF

length: 15
J: TRBJ1-1
size: -
V: TRBV30
CDR3: CAWSVGTPMNTEAFF

length: 17
J: TRBJ2-2
size: once
V: TRBV7-9
CDR3: CASSLVLRQGAIGELFF

length: 19
J: TRBJ2-3
size: -
V: TRBV11-2
CDR3: CASSYKVGLAGAPLDTQYF

length: 14
J: TRBJ1-1
size: -
V: TRBV19
CDR3: CASSIGGARTEAFF

length: 15
J: TRBJ2-2
size: -
V: TRBV9
CDR3: CASSVRTENTGELFF

length: 16
J: TRBJ2-2
size: -
V: TRBV5-1
CDR3: CASSLGLAGNTGELFF

length: 14
J: TRBJ1-1
size: -
V: TRBV7-3
CDR3: CASSLDRGDTEAFF

length: 14
J: TRBJ2-1
size: -
V: TRBV27
CDR3: CASRLGGSYNEQFF

length: 14
J: TRBJ2-1
size: -
V: TRBV6-4
CDR3: CASSTKGGPGEQFF

length: 14
J: TRBJ2-7
size: -
V: TRBV28
CDR3: CASRTSGRAHEQYF

length: 15
J: TRBJ2-4
size: -
V: TRBV11-2
CDR3: CASSPIRGAKNIQYF

length: 17
J: TRBJ2-7
size: -
V: TRBV9
CDR3: CASSVDHGTGLLNEQYF

length: 18
J: TRBJ2-1
size: -
V: TRBV15
CDR3: CATSKAGMRGRGLDEQFF

length: 15
J: TRBJ2-3
size: -
V: TRBV14
CDR3: CASSTWTASTDTQYF

length: 18
J: TRBJ2-1
size: -
V: TRBV27
CDR3: CASSPMPGAGQTYNEQFF

length: 14
J: TRBJ1-5
size: -
V: TRBV6-1
CDR3: CASSEAAGNQPQHF

length: 15
J: TRBJ2-7
size: -
V: TRBV28
CDR3: CASSSSGLTTYEQYF

length: 14
J: TRBJ1-4
size: -
V: TRBV5-1
CDR3: CASSSGTANEKLFF

length: 13
J: TRBJ1-2
size: -
V: TRBV30
CDR3: CAWSVLQGGGYTF

length: 14
J: TRBJ2-7
size: -
V: TRBV28
CDR3: CASKFGDRGLEQYF